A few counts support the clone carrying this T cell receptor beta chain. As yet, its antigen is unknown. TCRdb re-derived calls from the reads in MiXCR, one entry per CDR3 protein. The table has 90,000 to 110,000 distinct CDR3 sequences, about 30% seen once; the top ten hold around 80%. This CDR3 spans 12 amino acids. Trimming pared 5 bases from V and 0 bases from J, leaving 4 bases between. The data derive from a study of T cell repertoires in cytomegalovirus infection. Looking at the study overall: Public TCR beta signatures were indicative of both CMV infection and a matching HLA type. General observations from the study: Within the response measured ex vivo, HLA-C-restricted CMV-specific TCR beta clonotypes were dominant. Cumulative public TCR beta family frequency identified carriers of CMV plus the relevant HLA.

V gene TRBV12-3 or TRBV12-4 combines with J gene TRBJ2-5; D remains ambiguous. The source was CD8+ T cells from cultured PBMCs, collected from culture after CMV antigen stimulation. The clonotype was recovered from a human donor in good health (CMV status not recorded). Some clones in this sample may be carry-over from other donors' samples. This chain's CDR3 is CASSNYQETQYF. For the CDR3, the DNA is TGTGCCAGCAGTAATTACCAAGAGACCCAGTACTTC.